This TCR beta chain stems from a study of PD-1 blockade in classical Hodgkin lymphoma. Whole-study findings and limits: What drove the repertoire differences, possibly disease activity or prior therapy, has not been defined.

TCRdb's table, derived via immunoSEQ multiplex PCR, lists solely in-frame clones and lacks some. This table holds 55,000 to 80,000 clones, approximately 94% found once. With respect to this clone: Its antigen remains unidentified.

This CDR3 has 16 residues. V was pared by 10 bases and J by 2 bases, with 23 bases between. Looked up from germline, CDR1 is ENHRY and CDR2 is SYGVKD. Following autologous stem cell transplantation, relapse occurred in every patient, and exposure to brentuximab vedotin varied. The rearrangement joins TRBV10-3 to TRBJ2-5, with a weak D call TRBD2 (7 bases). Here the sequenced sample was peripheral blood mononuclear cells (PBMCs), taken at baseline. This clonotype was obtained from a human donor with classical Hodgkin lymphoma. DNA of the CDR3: TGTGCCACCGACGAAGAAGGGGGGGGCTCTCAAGAGACCCAGTACTTC. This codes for CATDEEGGGSQETQYF.